This TCR beta chain was profiled in a study of monozygotic twins with inflammatory bowel disease (dated by TCRdb to about 2019). Background on the whole study: The full study comprised 28 monozygotic twin pairs: nine German pairs (four IBD-concordant, five IBD-discordant) and 19 IBD-discordant Danish pairs. Within discordant pairs, disease-associated traits were sought mainly by comparing IBD patients with their genetically identical healthy co-twins. Each individual had, on average, about 151 000 unique TCRalpha sequences and 181 000 unique TCRbeta sequences available for analysis.

The protocol used for the library was 5' RACE. For each TCR library, 3,000 to 3,500 ng of total RNA was used. For each sample, cDNA synthesis with SMARTScribe reverse transcriptase was split into eight separate reactions. During cDNA synthesis, unique molecular identifiers containing a 6-nucleotide sample barcode were introduced by template switching. Amplification of TCRalpha and TCRbeta cDNA involved two nested PCRs of approximately 16 and 10 cycles, and each PCR was followed by bead purification. Before amplification, the cDNA was treated with uracil DNA-glycosylase and purified using the QIAquick PCR purification kit. The second PCR added Illumina TruSeq-compatible adapters along with sample-specific barcodes. Library quality and concentration were assessed using TapeStation and Qubit, and roughly 5 ng of each library was pooled. Sequencing of pooled libraries was carried out on an Illumina HiSeq2500 single-index Rapid Run using 2 x 100 bp reads and custom sequencing primers. Processing in the source paper ran as follows. MiGEC version 1.2.6 was used for UMI-based consensus assembly, which corrected PCR and sequencing errors. MiXCR version 2.1.1 was used to carry out V(D)J alignment, clonotype assembly and CDR3 extraction. To normalise gene usage, clonotype sharing and MAIT/NKT TCR abundance, the top 1000, 10 000 and 20 000 clonotypes in each sample were analysed. Diversity was computed as the inverse Simpson index with the vegan R package after downsampling to 27 000 UMIs. Statistical testing used paired Mann-Whitney U tests on the discordant twin pairs and applied Benjamini-Hochberg correction for multiple testing. Once TCRdb had reprocessed the reads, it stored one entry per CDR3 protein sequence and supplied no DNA. The V and J calls follow TCRdb's processing rather than the paper's. The record for this sample contains approximately 400,000 distinct CDR3 sequences. Clones ranked in the top ten supply 2% to 3% of the sample.

Overall results and qualifications from the work: Differing immunosuppressive treatments among patients may have added background noise and inter-individual variability to the repertoires. No difference in repertoire similarity was observed between concordant and discordant twins, possibly owing to limited statistical power. The results gave no support for a single strong signal or clonotype linked to IBD. A decrease in TCRbeta repertoire diversity, as measured by inverse Simpson index, was observed in IBD patients compared with their healthy co-twins. The analysis was unable to tell different T cell subtypes apart. Compared with healthy twins, IBD patients shared fewer clonotypes with other individuals, and the difference was most pronounced in patients with signs of disease activity.

From each donor, an approximately 2.3 ml peripheral blood sample was collected into PAXgene tubes and kept at -80 degrees C. Total RNA was isolated from whole blood with the PAXgene blood miRNA kit on an automated QIAcube, without T cell sorting. Peripheral blood from monozygotic twin pairs who were concordant or discordant for inflammatory bowel disease underwent deep TCRalpha and TCRbeta repertoire profiling using unique molecular barcoding. Smoking habits were recorded for all twin pairs, with individuals classified as current, former or never smokers. In the case of this clonotype: Its antigen is not yet known.

Looking up the germline V gene yields CDR1 SQVTM and CDR2 ANQGSEA. Taken from cysteine to phenylalanine, the CDR3 has 12 residues. DNA is not recorded here. The chain links TRBV29-1 with TRBJ2-1; TCRdb indicates TRBD2, and absent DNA this call remains unverified. The clonotype comes from a human donor with ulcerative colitis or Crohn's disease, or a healthy co-twin of an affected twin (not recorded which). Sequenced: blood. The CDR3 loop reads CSVLAGGREQFF.